This T cell receptor beta chain comes out of a study of cytomegalovirus exposure and HLA in healthy donors (dated by TCRdb to 2017 to 2019). Regarding the research as a whole: An earlier analysis of roughly 570 of the donors reported over 250 Gb of sequence data and roughly 120 million unique TCR beta sequences obtained from approximately 180 million T cells. Rather than drawing on any new phenotypic data, the later analysis identified candidate immune exposures from TCR beta sequences and the way those sequences occurred across donors. The number of typed donors differed by locus: about 620-640 for A, B, C, DRB1 and DQB1; 522 for DQA1; over 600 for DPA1; and some 430 for DPB1. In a later genetic analysis, genome-wide SNP genotypes for 398 of the 666 donors were used, and that subset was treated as a discovery cohort. All discovery cohort repertoires had been generated on a single sequencing platform. Donor age, sex, ethnicity and CMV serostatus were collected together with the repertoire data. Across around 400 genotyped donors of the cohort, an average of approximately 220,000 unique TCR beta nucleotide sequences per donor were sequenced, and roughly 20% of those sequences were non-productive. The study aimed to test whether cataloging public T cell receptors could reveal signatures of past pathogen exposure. High-throughput TCR immunosequencing, statistical association of individual TCRs with disease status, and machine learning were combined to predict cytomegalovirus infection status. About 280 gigabases of sequencing data and around 85 million unique TCR sequences made up an early release that covered several hundred HLA-typed donors. A separate validation cohort of roughly 130 different subjects was used in addition to the roughly 670-subject first cohort. Several DR-DQ haplotypes were treated as single units for association and clustering because of strong linkage in the cohort. In an earlier analysis of 500 to 650 of the donors, high-throughput TCR beta sequencing was used to judge whether each TCR beta V gene segment behaved as functional or pseudogenic. Among the roughly 400 genotyped donors, around 81% belonged to the genetic ancestry cluster associated with self-reported Caucasian donors. The study used immunosequencing to profile the T cell repertoires of 670 or so subjects and linked those repertoires to cytomegalovirus serostatus. Class I and class II HLA loci were covered by the typing at four-digit resolution. A later analysis re-examined previously published TCR beta repertoires from over 500 donors and added high-resolution HLA genotyping to investigate patterns of TCR occurrence.

General study outcomes and caveats: The presence/absence analyses assumed that sequencing depth was roughly uniform across donors, and that assumption may not be true. A few of the identified cytomegalovirus-associated TCR beta chains were confirmed in vitro to be specific for cytomegalovirus antigens. Because counts were too low, seventeen rarely observed V segments, including chromosome 9 orphons, were excluded from the earlier analysis of under 650 of the donors. Immune exposure information for the cohort was limited to CMV serostatus. Because some donors lacked HLA typing at each locus, the association tests relied only on the typed subset. When HLA alleles, especially DR and DQ, strongly co-occurred, TCR associations were difficult to assign to individual alleles. Most CMV-associated TCR beta chains appeared to be HLA-restricted in a later analysis, and the HLA associations seemed to be driven largely by CMV exposure. In a later analysis, HLA-associated TCR beta chains showed more clonal expansion and lower generation probabilities than non-associated chains that were equally common. The classifier was reported to diagnose cytomegalovirus status with high specificity and sensitivity in both the original cohort and the validation cohort. In the study, some 160 TCR beta chains were listed as associated with cytomegalovirus. A group of highly shared sequence variants was considered likely to be a technical artifact of the sequencing pipeline. Compared with the roughly 700-donor mean, donors in an Asian-associated ancestry cluster had fewer N-insertions in productive TCRs, according to a later genetic analysis. Specific HLA alleles were associated with roughly 16,000 TCR beta sequences at a false discovery rate of 0.05 in a later analysis. In a later analysis, the rate of TCR association differed among HLA loci, with DRB1 alleles having the most associated TCRs and HLA-C alleles having the fewest. According to a later analysis, parvovirus B19, influenza, CMV and Epstein-Barr virus appeared linked to several top co-occurrence clusters. An earlier analysis of 450 to 750 of the donors showed that most TCR beta V segments appeared in productive rearrangements either about 87% or about 30% of the time, which broadly matched IMGT annotations. Some IMGT-functional V segments, including TRBV6-2 and TRBV6-3, could not be told apart with the 87-base-pair reads, so those segments were excluded. Linkage disequilibrium might explain the correlated functional status among segregating V segments, but an unknown experimental factor could not be excluded. A further reported finding was that TCR beta sequences accurately predicted the HLA-A and HLA-B alleles for most subjects in the first cohort. V-gene and J-gene trimming of TCR beta chains was associated with a missense DCLRE1C variant in a later genetic analysis, and the association was replicated in an independent cohort. Most TCR sequences were observed very rarely across donors, whereas some public TCRs were present in many individuals. The cohort was sequenced for TCR beta chains only, and without alpha or paired-chain data the features that could be detected were limited. The authors suggested that the approach could potentially be extended to other disease states and immunological phenotypes.

Library prep was done by the immunoSEQ multiplex PCR assay. The multiplex PCR relied on a mix of 60 forward primers for TCR Vbeta segments and 13 reverse primers for TCR Jbeta segments. The CDR3 region of rearranged TCR beta genes was amplified from genomic DNA by a multiplex PCR assay. The Illumina HiSeq System was used to sequence the amplified TCR beta libraries as 87-base-pair reads. Per the original workflow: In a later analysis, around 80 million unique TCR beta chains were counted across the 650 to 700 repertoires, and some 10 million of these chains were shared by at least two donors. To remove PCR and sequencing errors, raw reads were error-corrected and collapsed into unique sequences using a nearest-neighbor algorithm that merged closely related sequences. Alignment of CDR3 sequences to IMGT reference sequences was used to assign V, D and J gene segments. Each retained sequence needed at least a six-nucleotide match to both a V gene segment and a J gene segment. A rearrangement was called productive if the CDR3 had no stop codons and remained in frame with V and J, and every other rearrangement was called non-productive. Following IMGT convention, CDR3 was defined as the stretch from the second conserved V-encoded cysteine up to the conserved J-encoded phenylalanine. The earlier analysis of 587 of the donors excluded sequences that lacked an unambiguous match to a single V gene segment. In an earlier analysis of several hundred of the donors, a V segment was called functional when productive rearrangements were above 56.7%, and segregating when the standard deviation between donors exceeded 5%. A statistical classification framework was developed to diagnose cytomegalovirus status using the catalog of TCR beta chain sequences. V and J gene assignment, in a later analysis, came from comparing TCR nucleotide sequences with IMGT/GENE-DB human TR gene sequences. The TCRdist pipeline was used in a later analysis to assign CDR3 sequences and most-parsimonious VDJ recombination scenarios. In a later analysis, each TCR beta chain was defined by its CDR3 amino acid sequence together with its V-gene family, and reads without a unique V-gene family were excluded. A later analysis removed 450 to 600 highly shared, low-generation-probability nucleotide sequences to deal with suspected cross-contamination and a sequencing artifact. In a later analysis, a clonal expansion index for each public chain was calculated from normalized within-repertoire ranks of inferred template counts. Generation probabilities in a later analysis came from a VDJ recombination model fitted to out-of-frame rearrangements, and those results were checked against IGoR. Hypergeometric tests were used in a later analysis to score TCR-TCR, TCR-HLA and TCR-CMV co-occurrence, with a repertoire-size bias correction applied to the TCR pairs. In a later analysis, false discovery rates were estimated by permuting HLA or CMV assignments 20 times. A later analysis grouped co-occurring TCRs with DBSCAN, adding TCRdist sequence similarity when clustering within HLA-allele-positive subsets. Co-occurrence clustering excluded repertoires with fewer than 30,000 or more than 120,000 public chains, plus five with anomalous nucleotide sharing. The table was pulled from immuneACCESS by TCRdb, which kept in-frame rearrangements only. Such tables lose some clones; where checked, under half of the loss comes from unresolved V genes, and the rest has no known cause. Clone size and the V and J calls come from that table; the DNA yielded D and trimming. Here the sample has around 67,000 clones; 75% to 80% occur a single time. 7.8% of the sample comes from the top ten.

For this clone: Its cognate antigen has yet to be identified. No much larger clonotype is one base removed from it; base qualities were not supplied.

The cohort consisted of 650 to 850 healthy bone marrow donors. At the time of sampling, every cohort member was nominally healthy, though immune exposures that went unrecorded were likely present. The donor tested CMV seropositive and was one of the 289 seropositive cohort members. A peripheral blood sample was collected from each donor, and TCR beta sequencing was performed on peripheral blood mononuclear cells. Genomic DNA was extracted from the blood cell samples with the Qiagen DNeasy Blood Extraction Kit. Relative to germline, V is missing 6 bases and J is missing 6 bases, with 5 bases of the junction outside any gene match. Taken from the germline V gene, the CDR1 and CDR2 loops are MNHEY and SVGAGI. Including the terminal cysteine and phenylalanine, the CDR3 comprises 12 residues. Of the read, only the CDR3 DNA is kept; its 36 bases are in frame from base 1.

This clonotype was obtained from a man aged 18-30 years in good health and CMV-seropositive. Recombination connected TRBV6-5 to TRBJ2-7, with TRBD1 matching 7 junction bases. The sample comprised PBMCs. CDR3 region: CASRQGGSEQYF. Here is the DNA: TGTGCCAGCAGACAAGGGGGCAGCGAGCAGTACTTC.